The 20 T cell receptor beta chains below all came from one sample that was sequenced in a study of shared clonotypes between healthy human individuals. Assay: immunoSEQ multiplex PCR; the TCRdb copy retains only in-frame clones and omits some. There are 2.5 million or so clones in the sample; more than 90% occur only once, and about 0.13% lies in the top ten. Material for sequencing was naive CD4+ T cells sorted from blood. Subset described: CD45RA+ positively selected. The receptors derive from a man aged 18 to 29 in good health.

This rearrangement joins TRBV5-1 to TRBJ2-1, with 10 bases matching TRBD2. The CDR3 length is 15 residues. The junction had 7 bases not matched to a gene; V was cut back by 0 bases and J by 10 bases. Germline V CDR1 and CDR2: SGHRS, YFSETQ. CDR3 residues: CASSLGTSGPGEQFF. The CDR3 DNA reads TGCGCCAGCAGCTTGGGGACTAGCGGACCCGGGGAGCAGTTCTTC.

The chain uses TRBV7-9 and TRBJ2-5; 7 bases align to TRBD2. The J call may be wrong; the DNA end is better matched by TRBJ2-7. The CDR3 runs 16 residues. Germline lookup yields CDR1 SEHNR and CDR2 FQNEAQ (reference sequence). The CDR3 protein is CASSLRRLAESYEQYF. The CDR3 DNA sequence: TGTGCCAGCAGCTTACGGCGTCTAGCGGAGTCCTACGAGCAGTACTTC.

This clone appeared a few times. CDR3 amino acids: CASTWGGLKNTGELFF. In nucleotides, the CDR3 is TGTGCCAGCACATGGGGAGGATTAAAGAACACCGGGGAGCTGTTTTTT. The chain recombines TRBV2 with TRBJ2-2; the D gene is possibly TRBD2 (6 bases). The CDR3 length is 16 residues. Looked up from germline, CDR1 is SNHLY and CDR2 is FYNNEI. V shed 7 bases and J shed 1 base, with 16 bases lying between them.

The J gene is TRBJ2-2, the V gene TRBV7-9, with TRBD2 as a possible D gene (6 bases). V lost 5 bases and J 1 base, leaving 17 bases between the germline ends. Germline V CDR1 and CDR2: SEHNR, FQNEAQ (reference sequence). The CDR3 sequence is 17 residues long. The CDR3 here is CASSPGSPWVNTGELFF. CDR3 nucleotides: TGTGCCAGCAGCCCCGGGAGTCCTTGGGTGAACACCGGGGAGCTGTTTTTT.

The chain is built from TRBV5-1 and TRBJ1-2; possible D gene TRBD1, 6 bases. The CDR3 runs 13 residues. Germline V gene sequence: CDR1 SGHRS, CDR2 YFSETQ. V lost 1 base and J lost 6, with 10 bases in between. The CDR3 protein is CASSLSTGNGYTF. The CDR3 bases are TGCGCCAGCAGCTTGAGCACAGGGAATGGCTACACCTTC.

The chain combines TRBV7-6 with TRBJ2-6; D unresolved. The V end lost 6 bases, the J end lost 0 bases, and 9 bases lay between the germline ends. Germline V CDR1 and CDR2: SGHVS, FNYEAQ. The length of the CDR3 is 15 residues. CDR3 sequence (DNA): TGTGCCAGCAGTTTAACAGTCTCTGGGGCCAACGTCCTGACTTTC. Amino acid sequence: CASSLTVSGANVLTF. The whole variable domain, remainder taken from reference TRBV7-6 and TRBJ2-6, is GAGVSQSPRYKVTKRGQDVALRCDPISGHVSLYWYRQALGQGPEFLTYFNYEAQQDKSGLPNDRFSAERPEGSISTLTIQRTEQRDSAMYRCASSLTVSGANVLTFGAGSRLTVL.

DNA for the CDR3: TGTGCCAGCAGCCTTCTCAATGAGCAGTTCTTC. It encodes CASSLLNEQFF. The chain uses TRBV13 and TRBJ2-1; D is unclear. Looked up from germline, CDR1 is PRHDT and CDR2 is FYEKMQ (reference sequence). CDR3 length: 11 amino acids. V dropped 5 bases and J dropped 6 bases, with 5 bases sitting between them.

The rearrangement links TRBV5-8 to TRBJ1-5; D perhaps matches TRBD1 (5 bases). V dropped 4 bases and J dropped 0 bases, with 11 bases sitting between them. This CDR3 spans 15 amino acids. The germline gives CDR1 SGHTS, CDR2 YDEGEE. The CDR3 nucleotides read TGTGCCAGCAGCCCAAACAGGAATAGCAATCAGCCCCAGCATTTT. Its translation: CASSPNRNSNQPQHF.

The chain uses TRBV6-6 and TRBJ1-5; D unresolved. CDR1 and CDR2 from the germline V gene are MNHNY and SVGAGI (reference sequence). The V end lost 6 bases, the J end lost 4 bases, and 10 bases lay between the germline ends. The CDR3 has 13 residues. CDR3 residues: CASSLPSNQPQHF. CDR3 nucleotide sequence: TGTGCCAGCAGCCTTCCGTCAAATCAGCCCCAGCATTTT.

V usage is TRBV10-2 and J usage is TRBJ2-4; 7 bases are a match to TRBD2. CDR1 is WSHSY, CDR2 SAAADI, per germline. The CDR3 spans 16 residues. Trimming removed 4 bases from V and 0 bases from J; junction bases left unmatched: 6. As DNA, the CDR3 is TGCGCCAGCAGTGGGGGGGGGAGCCTAGCCAAAAACATTCAGTACTTC. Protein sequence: CASSGGGSLAKNIQYF.

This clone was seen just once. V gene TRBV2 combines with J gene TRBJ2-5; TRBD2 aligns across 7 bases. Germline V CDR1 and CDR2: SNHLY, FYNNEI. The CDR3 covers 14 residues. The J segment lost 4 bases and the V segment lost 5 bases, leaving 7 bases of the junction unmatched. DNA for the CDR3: TGTGCCAGCAGTTCCGGCGGGGGTGGAGAGACCCAGTACTTC. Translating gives CASSSGGGGETQYF.

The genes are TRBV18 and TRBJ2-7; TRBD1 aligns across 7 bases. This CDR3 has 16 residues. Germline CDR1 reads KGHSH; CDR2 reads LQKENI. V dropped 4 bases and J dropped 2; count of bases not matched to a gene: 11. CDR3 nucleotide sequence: TGTGCCAGCTCACAAAACACAGGGGAAGGAACCTACGAGCAGTACTTC. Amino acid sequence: CASSQNTGEGTYEQYF.

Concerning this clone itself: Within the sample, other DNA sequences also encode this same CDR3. The CDR3: CASSPGLAGYNEQFF. CDR3 in DNA: TGTGCCAGCAGCCCGGGACTAGCGGGATACAATGAGCAGTTCTTC. The chain employs TRBV11-2 and TRBJ2-1; TRBD2 agrees at 13 bases. The V gene end was trimmed by 5 bases and the J gene end by 4 bases; junction bases not matched to a gene: 2. The germline V gene encodes CDR1 SGHAT and CDR2 FQNNGV. The CDR3 contains 15 residues.

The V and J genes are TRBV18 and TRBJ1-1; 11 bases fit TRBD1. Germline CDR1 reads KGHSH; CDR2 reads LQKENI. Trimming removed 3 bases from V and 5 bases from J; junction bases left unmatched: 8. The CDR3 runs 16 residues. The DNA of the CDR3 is TGTGCCAGCTCACCTGAACCTGGGACAGGGGGTACTGAAGCTTTCTTT. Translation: CASSPEPGTGGTEAFF.

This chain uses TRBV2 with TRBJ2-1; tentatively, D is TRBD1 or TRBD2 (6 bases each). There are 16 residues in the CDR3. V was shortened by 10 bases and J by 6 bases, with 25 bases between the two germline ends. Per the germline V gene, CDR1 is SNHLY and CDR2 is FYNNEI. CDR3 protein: CANTGASTRRGNEQFF. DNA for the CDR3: TGTGCCAACACGGGGGCCTCTACTAGGAGGGGCAATGAGCAGTTCTTC.

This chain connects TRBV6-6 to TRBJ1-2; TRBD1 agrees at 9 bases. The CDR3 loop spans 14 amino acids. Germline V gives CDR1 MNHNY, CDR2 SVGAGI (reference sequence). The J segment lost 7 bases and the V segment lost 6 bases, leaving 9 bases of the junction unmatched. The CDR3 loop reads CASSRRTGVPGYTF. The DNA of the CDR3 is TGTGCCAGCAGCCGGAGGACAGGGGTCCCTGGCTACACCTTC.

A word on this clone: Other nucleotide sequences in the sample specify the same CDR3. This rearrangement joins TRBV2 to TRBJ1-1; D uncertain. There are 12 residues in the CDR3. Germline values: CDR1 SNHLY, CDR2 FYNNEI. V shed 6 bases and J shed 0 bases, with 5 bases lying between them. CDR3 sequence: CASRGLNTEAFF. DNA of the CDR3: TGTGCCAGCAGGGGATTGAACACTGAAGCTTTCTTT. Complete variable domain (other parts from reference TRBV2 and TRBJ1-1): EPEVTQTPSHQVTQMGQEVILRCVPISNHLYFYWYRQILGQKVEFLVSFYNNEISEKSEIFDDQFSVERPDGSNFTLKIRSTKLEDSAMYFCASRGLNTEAFFGQGTRLTVV.

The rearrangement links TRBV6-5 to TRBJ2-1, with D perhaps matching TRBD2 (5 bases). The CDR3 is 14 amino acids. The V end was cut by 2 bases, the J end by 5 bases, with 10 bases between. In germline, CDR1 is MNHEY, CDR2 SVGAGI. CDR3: CASSYGLAHNEQFF. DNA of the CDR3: TGTGCCAGCAGTTACGGGCTAGCCCACAATGAGCAGTTCTTC.

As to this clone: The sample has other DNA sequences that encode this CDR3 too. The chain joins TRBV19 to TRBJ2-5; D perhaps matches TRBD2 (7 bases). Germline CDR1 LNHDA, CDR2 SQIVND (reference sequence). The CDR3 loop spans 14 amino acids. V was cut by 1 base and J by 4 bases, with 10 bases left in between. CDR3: CASSIGGGTETQYF. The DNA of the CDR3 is TGTGCCAGTAGTATAGGCGGGGGCACAGAGACCCAGTACTTC.

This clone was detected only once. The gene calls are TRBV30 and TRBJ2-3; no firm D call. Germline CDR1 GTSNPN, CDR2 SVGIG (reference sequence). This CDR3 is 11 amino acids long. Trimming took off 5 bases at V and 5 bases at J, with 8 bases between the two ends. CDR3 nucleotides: TGTGCCTGGCTCACTTTAGATACGCAGTATTTT. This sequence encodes CAWLTLDTQYF.